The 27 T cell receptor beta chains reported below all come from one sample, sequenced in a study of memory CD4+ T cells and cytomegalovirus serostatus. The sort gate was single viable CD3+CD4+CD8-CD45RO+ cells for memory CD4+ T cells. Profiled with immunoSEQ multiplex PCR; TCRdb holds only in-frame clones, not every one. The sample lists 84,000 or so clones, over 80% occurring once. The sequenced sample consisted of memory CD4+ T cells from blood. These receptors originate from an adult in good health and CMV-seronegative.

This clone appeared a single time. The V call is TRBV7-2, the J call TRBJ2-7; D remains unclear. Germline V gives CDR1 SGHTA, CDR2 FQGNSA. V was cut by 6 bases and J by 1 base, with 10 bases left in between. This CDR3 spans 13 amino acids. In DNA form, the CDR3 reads TGTGCCAGCAGTTGGTCCCCGTCCTACGAGCAGTACTTC. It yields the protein CASSWSPSYEQYF.

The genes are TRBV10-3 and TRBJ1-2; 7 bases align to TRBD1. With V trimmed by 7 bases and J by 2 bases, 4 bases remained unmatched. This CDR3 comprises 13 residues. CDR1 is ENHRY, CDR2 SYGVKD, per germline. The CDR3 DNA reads TGTGCCATCAACCCGGGACAGAACTATGGCTACACCTTC. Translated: CAINPGQNYGYTF.

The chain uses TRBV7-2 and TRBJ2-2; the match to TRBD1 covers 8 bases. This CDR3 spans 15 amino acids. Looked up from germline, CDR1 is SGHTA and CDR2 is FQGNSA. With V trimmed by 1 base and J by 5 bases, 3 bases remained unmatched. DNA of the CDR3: TGTGCCAGCAGCTTAGGGCAGGGGGCGACCGGGGAGCTGTTTTTT. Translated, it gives CASSLGQGATGELFF.

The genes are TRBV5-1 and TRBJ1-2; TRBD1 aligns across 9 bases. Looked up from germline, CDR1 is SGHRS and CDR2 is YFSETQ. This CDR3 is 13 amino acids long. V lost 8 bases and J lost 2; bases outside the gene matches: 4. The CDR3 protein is CASNTGGNYGYTF. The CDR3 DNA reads TGCGCCAGTAACACAGGGGGCAACTATGGCTACACCTTC.

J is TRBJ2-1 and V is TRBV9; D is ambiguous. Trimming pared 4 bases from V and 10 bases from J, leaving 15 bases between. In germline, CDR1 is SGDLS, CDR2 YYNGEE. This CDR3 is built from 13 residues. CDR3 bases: TGTGCCAGCAGCCCGCAATGGGGTGGGGAGCAGTTCTTC. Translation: CASSPQWGGEQFF. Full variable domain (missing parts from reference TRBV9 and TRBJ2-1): DSGVTQTPKHLITATGQRVTLRCSPRSGDLSVYWYQQSLDQGLQFLIQYYNGEERAKGNILERFSAQQFPDLHSELNLSSLELGDSALYFCASSPQWGGEQFFGPGTRLTVL.

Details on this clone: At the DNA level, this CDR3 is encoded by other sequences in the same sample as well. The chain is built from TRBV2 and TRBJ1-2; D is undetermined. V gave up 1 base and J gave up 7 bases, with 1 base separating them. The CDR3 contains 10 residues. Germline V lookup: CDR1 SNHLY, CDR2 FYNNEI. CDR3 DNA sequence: TGTGCCAGCAGTGAAGGTGGCTACACCTTC. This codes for CASSEGGYTF. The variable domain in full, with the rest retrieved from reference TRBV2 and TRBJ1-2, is EPEVTQTPSHQVTQMGQEVILRCVPISNHLYFYWYRQILGQKVEFLVSFYNNEISEKSEIFDDQFSVERPDGSNFTLKIRSTKLEDSAMYFCASSEGGYTFGSGTRLTVV.

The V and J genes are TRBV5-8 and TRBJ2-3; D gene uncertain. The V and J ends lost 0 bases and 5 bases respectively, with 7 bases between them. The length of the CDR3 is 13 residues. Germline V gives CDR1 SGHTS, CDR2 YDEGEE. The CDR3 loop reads CASSLGFGDTQYF. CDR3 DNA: TGTGCCAGCAGCTTGGGGTTTGGAGATACGCAGTATTTT.

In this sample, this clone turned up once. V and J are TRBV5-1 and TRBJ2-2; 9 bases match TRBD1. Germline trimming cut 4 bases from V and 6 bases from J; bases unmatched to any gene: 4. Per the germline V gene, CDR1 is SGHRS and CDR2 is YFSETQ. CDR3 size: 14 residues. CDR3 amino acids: CASSGQGLPGELFF. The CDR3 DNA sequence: TGCGCCAGCAGCGGACAGGGGCTTCCCGGGGAGCTGTTTTTT.

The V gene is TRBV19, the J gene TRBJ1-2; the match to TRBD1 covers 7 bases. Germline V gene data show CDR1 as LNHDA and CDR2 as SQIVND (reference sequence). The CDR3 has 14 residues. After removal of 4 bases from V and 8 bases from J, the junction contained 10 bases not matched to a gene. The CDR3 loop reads CASSTSGQVWGYTF. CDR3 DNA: TGTGCCAGTAGTACTTCTGGACAGGTTTGGGGCTACACCTTC.

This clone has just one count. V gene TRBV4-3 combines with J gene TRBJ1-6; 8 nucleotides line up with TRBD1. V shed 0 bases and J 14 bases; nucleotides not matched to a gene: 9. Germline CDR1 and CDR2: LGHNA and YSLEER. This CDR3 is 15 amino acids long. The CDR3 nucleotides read TGCGCCAGCAGCCAAGATAGGGACAGGAGACGAGCCCTCCACTTT. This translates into CASSQDRDRRRALHF.

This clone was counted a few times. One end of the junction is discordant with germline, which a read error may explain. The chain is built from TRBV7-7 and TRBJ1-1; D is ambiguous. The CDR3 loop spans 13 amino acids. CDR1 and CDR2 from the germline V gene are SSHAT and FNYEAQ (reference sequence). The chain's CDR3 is CASSLAGETEAFF. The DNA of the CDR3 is TGTGCTAGCAGCTTAGCGGGAGAGACTGAAGCTTTCTTT.

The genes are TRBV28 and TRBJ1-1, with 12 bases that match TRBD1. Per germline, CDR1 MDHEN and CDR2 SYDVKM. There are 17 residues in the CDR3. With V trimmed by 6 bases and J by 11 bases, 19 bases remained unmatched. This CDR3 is CASRPSIGTGGAYRAFF. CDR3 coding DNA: TGTGCCAGCAGACCTTCTATAGGGACAGGGGGCGCTTATAGGGCTTTCTTT.

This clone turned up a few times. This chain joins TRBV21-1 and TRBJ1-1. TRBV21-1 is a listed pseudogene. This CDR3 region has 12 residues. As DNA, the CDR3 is TGTGCCAGCAGCAAAGCGAGGAGAGAAGCTTTCTTT. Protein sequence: CASSKARREAFF.

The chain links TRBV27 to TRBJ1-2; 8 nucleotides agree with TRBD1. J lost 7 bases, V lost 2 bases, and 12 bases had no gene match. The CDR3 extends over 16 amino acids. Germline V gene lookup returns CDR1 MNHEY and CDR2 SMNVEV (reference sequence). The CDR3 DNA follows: TGTGCCAGCAGTTTAGATGACAGGGGATCCTGGGGTGGCTACACCTTC. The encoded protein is CASSLDDRGSWGGYTF.

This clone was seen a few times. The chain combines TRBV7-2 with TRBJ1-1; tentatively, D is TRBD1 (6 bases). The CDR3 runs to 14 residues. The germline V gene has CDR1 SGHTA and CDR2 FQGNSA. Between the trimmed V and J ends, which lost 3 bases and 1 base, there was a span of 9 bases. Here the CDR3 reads CASSFSQGNTEAFF. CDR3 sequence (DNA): TGTGCCAGCAGCTTTTCACAGGGGAACACTGAAGCTTTCTTT.

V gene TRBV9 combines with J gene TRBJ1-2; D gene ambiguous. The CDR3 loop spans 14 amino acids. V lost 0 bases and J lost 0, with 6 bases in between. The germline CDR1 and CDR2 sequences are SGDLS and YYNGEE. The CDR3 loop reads CASSVVGANYGYTF. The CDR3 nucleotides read TGTGCCAGCAGCGTAGTAGGAGCTAACTATGGCTACACCTTC.

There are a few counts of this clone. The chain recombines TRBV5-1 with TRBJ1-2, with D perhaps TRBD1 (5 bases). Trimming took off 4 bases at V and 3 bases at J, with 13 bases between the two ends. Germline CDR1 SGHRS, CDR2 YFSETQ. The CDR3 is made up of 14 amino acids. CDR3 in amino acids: CASSATGGDYGYTF. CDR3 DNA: TGCGCCAGCAGCGCCACGGGGGGGGACTATGGCTACACCTTC.

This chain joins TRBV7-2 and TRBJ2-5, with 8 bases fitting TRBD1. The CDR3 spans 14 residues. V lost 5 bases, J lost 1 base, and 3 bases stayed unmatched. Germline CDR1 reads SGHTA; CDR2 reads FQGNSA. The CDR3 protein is CASSPDRGQETQYF. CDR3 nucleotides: TGTGCCAGCAGCCCCGACAGGGGCCAAGAGACCCAGTACTTC. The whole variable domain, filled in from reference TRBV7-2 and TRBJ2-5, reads GAGVSQSPSNKVTEKGKDVELRCDPISGHTALYWYRQSLGQGLEFLIYFQGNSAPDKSGLPSDRFSAERTGGSVSTLTIQRTQQEDSAVYLCASSPDRGQETQYFGPGTRLLVL.

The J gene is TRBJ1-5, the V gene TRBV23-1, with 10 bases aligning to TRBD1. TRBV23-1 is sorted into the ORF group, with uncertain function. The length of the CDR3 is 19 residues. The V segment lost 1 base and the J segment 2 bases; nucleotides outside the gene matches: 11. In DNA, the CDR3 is TGCGCCAGCAGTCAATTTCCCGTGTCCGGGACAGGGGGCAATCAGCCCCAGCATTTT. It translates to CASSQFPVSGTGGNQPQHF.

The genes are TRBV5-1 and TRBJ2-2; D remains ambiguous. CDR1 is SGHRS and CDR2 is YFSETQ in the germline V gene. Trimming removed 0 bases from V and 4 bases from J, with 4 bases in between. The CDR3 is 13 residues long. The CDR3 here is CASSLESTGELFF. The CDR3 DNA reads TGCGCCAGCAGCTTGGAGTCCACCGGGGAGCTGTTTTTT.

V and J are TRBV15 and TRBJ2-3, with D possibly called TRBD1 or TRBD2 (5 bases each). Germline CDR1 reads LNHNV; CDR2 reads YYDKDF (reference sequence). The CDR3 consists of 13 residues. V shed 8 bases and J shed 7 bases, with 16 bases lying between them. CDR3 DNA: TGTGCCACCGCCAGCGGCAGGGATAATACGCAGTATTTT. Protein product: CATASGRDNTQYF. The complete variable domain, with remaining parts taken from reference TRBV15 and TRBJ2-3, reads DAMVIQNPRYQVTQFGKPVTLSCSQTLNHNVMYWYQQKSSQAPKLLFHYYDKDFNNEADTPDNFQSRRPNTSFCFLDIRSPGLGDTAMYLCATASGRDNTQYFGPGTRLTVL.

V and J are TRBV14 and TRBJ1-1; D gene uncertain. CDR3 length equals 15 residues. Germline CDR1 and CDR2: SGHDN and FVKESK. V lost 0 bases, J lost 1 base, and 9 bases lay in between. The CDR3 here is CASSQDFGRNTEAFF. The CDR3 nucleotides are TGTGCCAGCAGCCAAGACTTTGGTCGGAACACTGAAGCTTTCTTT.

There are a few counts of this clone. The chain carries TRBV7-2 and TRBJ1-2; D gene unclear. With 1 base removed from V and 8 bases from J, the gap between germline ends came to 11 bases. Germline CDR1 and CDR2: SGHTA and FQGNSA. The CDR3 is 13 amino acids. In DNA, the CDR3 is TGTGCCAGCAGCTTAGGGCCTTTAGAGGGCTACACCTTC. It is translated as CASSLGPLEGYTF.

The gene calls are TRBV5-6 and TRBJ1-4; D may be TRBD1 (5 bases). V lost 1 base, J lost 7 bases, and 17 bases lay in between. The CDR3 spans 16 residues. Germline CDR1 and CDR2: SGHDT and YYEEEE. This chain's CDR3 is CASSLLRGTPGEKLFF. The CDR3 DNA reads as TGTGCCAGCAGCTTGTTAAGAGGGACTCCTGGTGAAAAACTGTTTTTT.

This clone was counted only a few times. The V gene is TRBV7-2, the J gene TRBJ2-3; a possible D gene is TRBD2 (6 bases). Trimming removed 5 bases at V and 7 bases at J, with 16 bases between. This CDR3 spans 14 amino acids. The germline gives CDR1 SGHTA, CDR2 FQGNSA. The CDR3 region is CASSRPPGTYTQYF. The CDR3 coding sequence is TGTGCCAGCAGCAGGCCGCCGGGGACTTATACGCAGTATTTT.

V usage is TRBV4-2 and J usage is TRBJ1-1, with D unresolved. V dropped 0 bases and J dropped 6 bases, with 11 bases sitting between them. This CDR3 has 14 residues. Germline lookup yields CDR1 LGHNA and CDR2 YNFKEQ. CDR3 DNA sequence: TGTGCCAGCAGCCAAGATCGAATCGGCTCTGAAGCTTTCTTT. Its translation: CASSQDRIGSEAFF.

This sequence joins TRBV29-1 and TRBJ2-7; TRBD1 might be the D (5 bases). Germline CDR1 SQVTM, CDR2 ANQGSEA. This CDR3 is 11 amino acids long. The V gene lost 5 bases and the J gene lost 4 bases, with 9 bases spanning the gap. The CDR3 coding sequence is TGCAGCGTTCAAGCAGGGTACGAGCAGTACTTC. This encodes CSVQAGYEQYF.